Listed below are T cell receptor beta chains from one sample, sequenced in a study of patients and donors after allogeneic stem cell transplantation. Each CDR3 protein is one row after TCRdb ran MiXCR on the RT-PCR reads. This sample has about a million distinct CDR3 sequences, with roughly 18% found just once. Sequencing input: blood, either unsorted or a sorted T cell fraction (not recorded which). The receptors were sampled from a human donor who was either an allogeneic HSCT recipient or a stem cell or donor lymphocyte infusion donor (not recorded which). It is not recorded whose cells these are; they may come from a transplant donor. The CDR3 runs from the conserved cysteine through the conserved F or W. The D gene is left open where the match is weak. The size of a clone is reported for some rows only, either as once, few or many, or as a class for expanded clones.

clone size	J gene	V gene	D gene	CDR3 DNA	CDR3 protein
few	TRBJ2-6	TRBV27	NA	TGTGCCAGCAGTCCAACACGGTTGGACTCTGGGGCCAACGTCCTGACTTTC	CASSPTRLDSGANVLTF
NA	TRBJ2-1	TRBV5-4	TRBD2	TGTGCCAGCAGCTTTTGGGGGGTCTGGACTAGCGGGAGTGCCGCTAGCTCCTACAATGAGCAGTTCTTC	CASSFWGVWTSGSAASSYNEQFF
many	TRBJ2-3	TRBV14	TRBD2	TGTGCCAGCAGCCAAGATAGGTGGACTAGCCAATCAGCAGATACGCAGTATTTT	CASSQDRWTSQSADTQYF
few	TRBJ2-3	TRBV3-1	NA	TGTGCCAGCAGCCAACCTGACTCCACCAGCACAGATACGCAGTATTTT	CASSQPDSTSTDTQYF
few	TRBJ1-2	TRBV12-3/TRBV12-4	NA	TGTGCCAGCAGATCCCGGGGGGGGTATAATGGCTACACCTTC	CASRSRGGYNGYTF
few	TRBJ2-3	TRBV7-2	TRBD1	TGTGCCAGCAGCTCGGGACAGACACCTAGCACAGATACGCAGTATTTT	CASSSGQTPSTDTQYF
NA	TRBJ2-7	TRBV13	TRBD1	TGTGCCAGCAGCTTAGCGGCAGGGGGCGTTTACGAGCAGTACTTC	CASSLAAGGVYEQYF
NA	TRBJ1-1	TRBV28	NA	TGTGCCAGCAGTTTTGCTGGACGAAAGAACACTGAAGCTTTCTTT	CASSFAGRKNTEAFF
NA	TRBJ2-2	TRBV7-8	NA	TGTGCCAGCGGAGGGGGGAAAGTAAACAGGGTTTCAGGGGAGCTGTTTTTT	CASGGGKVNRVSGELFF
NA	TRBJ2-7	TRBV10-2	TRBD1	TGCGCCAGCCAACCCGGGACAGGGTTTTCGGCCTACGAGCAGTACTTC	CASQPGTGFSAYEQYF
NA	TRBJ1-5	TRBV6-5	NA	TGTGCCAGCAGTTACTCGGGACACCGCAATCAGCCCCAGCATTTT	CASSYSGHRNQPQHF
NA	TRBJ1-6	TRBV4-1	NA	TGCGCCAGCAGCCAAGGATTCGGGACCTCCTATAATTCACCCCTCCACTTT	CASSQGFGTSYNSPLHF
few	TRBJ1-4	TRBV5-6	TRBD1	TGTGCCAGCAGCCTCTTGGACAGGGCACGAGAAAAACTGTTTTTT	CASSLLDRAREKLFF
few	TRBJ1-2	TRBV6-2/TRBV6-3	TRBD1	TGTGCCAGCAGTTATCCGACAGGGGTCTTATATGGCTACACCTTC	CASSYPTGVLYGYTF
NA	TRBJ1-5	TRBV20-1	NA	TGCAGTGCTAGAGATCCAGGGTTCAGCAATCAGCCCCAGCATTTT	CSARDPGFSNQPQHF